This TCR beta chain was recorded in a study of coeliac disease. Profiled with immunoSEQ multiplex PCR; TCRdb holds only in-frame clones, not every one. The sample records 3,000 to 5,000 clones, 59% being singletons. There are a few counts of this clone. The target antigen is unknown. The CDR3 loop spans 16 amino acids. CDR1 is SGHRS and CDR2 is YFSETQ in the germline V gene. V was clipped by 7 bases and J by 1 base, with 19 bases between them. General study results and limits: In active celiac disease, intraepithelial and lamina propria TRB and TRG repertoires were less clonal than controls.

J is TRBJ2-3 and V is TRBV5-1; D is perhaps TRBD2 (6 bases). Specimen: lymphocytes from the gut lamina propria. This clonotype originated in a man between 65 and 79 years old without celiac disease. CDR3 in amino acids: CASGQDARGRTDTQYF. CDR3 DNA: TGCGCCAGCGGCCAGGACGCGCGGGGCCGCACAGATACGCAGTATTTT.